A single sample is the source of the 13 T cell receptor beta chains below, sequenced in a study of blood T cell repertoires in COVID-19. Sequencing used immunoSEQ multiplex PCR; TCRdb keeps in-frame clones, though not all of them. The sample includes about 190,000 clones, roughly nine tenths of them seen just once. The sequencing sample was made of peripheral blood. These TCRs come from an older man with active or convalescent COVID-19.

The chain is built from TRBV19 and TRBJ2-1; a weak D match, TRBD1 (5 bases). Germline CDR1 reads LNHDA; CDR2 reads SQIVND (reference sequence). V dropped 6 bases and J dropped 4 bases, with 19 bases sitting between them. The CDR3 is made up of 16 amino acids. CDR3 nucleotides: TGTGCCAGTAGGACCACCCAGGATGGGGCGTACAATGAGCAGTTCTTC. It specifies CASRTTQDGAYNEQFF.

This rearrangement joins TRBV9 to TRBJ2-1; D gene uncertain. V lost 3 bases, J lost 2 bases, and 6 bases lay in between. The CDR3 loop spans 13 amino acids. Germline V gene sequence: CDR1 SGDLS, CDR2 YYNGEE. CDR3 sequence reads: CASSAVPYNEQFF. The CDR3 region has the DNA TGTGCCAGCAGCGCGGTCCCCTACAATGAGCAGTTCTTC. Full variable domain (remainder filled in from reference TRBV9 and TRBJ2-1): DSGVTQTPKHLITATGQRVTLRCSPRSGDLSVYWYQQSLDQGLQFLIQYYNGEERAKGNILERFSAQQFPDLHSELNLSSLELGDSALYFCASSAVPYNEQFFGPGTRLTVL.

The gene calls are TRBV5-1 and TRBJ2-7; D might be TRBD1 (5 bases). V lost 0 bases and J lost 5, with 6 bases in between. The CDR3 has 12 amino acids. The germline V gene has CDR1 SGHRS and CDR2 YFSETQ. In DNA, the CDR3 is TGCGCCAGCAGCTTGGTAGGGGACGAGCAGTACTTC. It translates to CASSLVGDEQYF.

This clone showed up just once. The genes are TRBV5-1 and TRBJ2-1; the D is unclear. Trimming stripped 1 base from V and 0 bases from J, with 11 bases between. Germline V gene data show CDR1 as SGHRS and CDR2 as YFSETQ. This CDR3 has 16 residues. DNA for the CDR3: TGCGCCAGCAGCTTGTCATCACTTCGCTCCTACAATGAGCAGTTCTTC. Amino acids: CASSLSSLRSYNEQFF.

The V and J genes are TRBV5-4 and TRBJ2-4, with 10 bases aligning to TRBD1. Per germline, CDR1 SGHNT and CDR2 YYREEE (reference sequence). CDR3 length: 16 residues. With V trimmed by 4 bases and J by 3 bases, 7 bases remained unmatched. The CDR3 loop reads CASSPGQGVLKNIQYF. In DNA form, the CDR3 reads TGTGCCAGCAGCCCCGGACAGGGGGTTCTCAAAAACATTCAGTACTTC. Full variable domain (remainder filled in from reference TRBV5-4 and TRBJ2-4): ETGVTQSPTHLIKTRGQQVTLRCSSQSGHNTVSWYQQALGQGPQFIFQYYREEENGRGNFPPRFSGLQFPNYSSELNVNALELDDSALYLCASSPGQGVLKNIQYFGAGTRLSVL.

This chain joins TRBV7-2 and TRBJ2-7; 8 bases are a match to TRBD1. V was clipped by 5 bases and J by 2 bases; unmatched bases: 11. The germline CDR1 and CDR2 sequences are SGHTA and FQGNSA. This CDR3 has 16 amino acids. The CDR3 loop reads CASSPRGAQGAYEQYF. The CDR3 DNA follows: TGTGCCAGCAGCCCCAGAGGGGCACAGGGGGCCTACGAGCAGTACTTC.

The rearrangement uses TRBV13 and TRBJ1-2; 8 bases map to TRBD1. CDR3 size: 15 residues. Trimming at V came to 0 bases and at J to 5 bases, leaving 5 bases not matched to a gene. CDR1 and CDR2 from the germline V gene are PRHDT and FYEKMQ (reference sequence). CDR3 coding DNA: TGTGCCAGCAGCTTAGGGGACAGGGATTCTTATGGCTACACCTTC. Translation gives CASSLGDRDSYGYTF.

The V gene is TRBV7-9, the J gene TRBJ2-7, with a tentative D call TRBD1 (6 bases). The CDR3 runs to 17 residues. The V gene's germline CDR1 is SEHNR and CDR2 FQNEAQ (reference sequence). Trimming took off 5 bases at V and 6 bases at J, with 26 bases between the two ends. The CDR3 region is CASSLISPVLTGFEQYF. CDR3 DNA sequence: TGTGCCAGCAGCCTGATTAGTCCCGTTCTCACAGGGTTCGAGCAGTACTTC. The whole variable domain, remainder taken from reference TRBV7-9 and TRBJ2-7, is DTGVSQNPRHKITKRGQNVTFRCDPISEHNRLYWYRQTLGQGPEFLTYFQNEAQLEKSRLLSDRFSAERPKGSFSTLEIQRTEQGDSAMYLCASSLISPVLTGFEQYFGPGTRLTVT.

This rearrangement joins TRBV5-4 to TRBJ2-6, with 9 bases identical to TRBD2. The junction had 9 bases not matched to a gene; V was cut back by 5 bases and J by 0 bases. Germline CDR1 SGHNT, CDR2 YYREEE (reference sequence). The CDR3 spans 18 residues. The CDR3 DNA reads TGTGCCAGCAGTCGTACTAGCGGGCCCGCCTCTGGGGCCAACGTCCTGACTTTC. This encodes CASSRTSGPASGANVLTF.

The V gene is TRBV6-1, the J gene TRBJ1-6; 7 bases are a match to TRBD1. Losses at the gene ends were 7 bases for V and 3 bases for J; bases not matched to a gene: 6. Germline CDR1 reads MNHNS; CDR2 reads SASEGT. This CDR3 has 15 residues. Written as DNA, the CDR3 is TGTGCCAGCATTAGGGGGACAGACTATAATTCACCCCTCCACTTT. It yields the protein CASIRGTDYNSPLHF.

CDR3 nucleotide sequence: TGTGCCAGCACCCTAAGGGGGAACACTGAAGCTTTCTTT. Translated, it gives CASTLRGNTEAFF. The chain employs TRBV6-5 and TRBJ1-1, with D possibly TRBD1 on 5 matching bases. V lost 7 bases, J lost 1 base, and 10 bases lay in between. Germline lookup yields CDR1 MNHEY and CDR2 SVGAGI. The CDR3 is 13 residues long.

The V gene is TRBV11-2, the J gene TRBJ1-4; 8 bases are a match to TRBD1. The CDR3 is made up of 15 amino acids. The ends lost 0 bases at V and 8 bases at J; junction bases unmatched: 5. The V gene's germline CDR1 is SGHAT and CDR2 FQNNGV. The chain's CDR3 is CASSLETGVSEKLFF. Written as DNA, the CDR3 is TGTGCCAGCAGCTTAGAGACAGGGGTGAGCGAAAAACTGTTTTTT.

CDR3 region: CASSLSDYGYTF. The CDR3, as DNA: TGTGCCAGCAGCTTATCTGACTATGGCTACACCTTC. This chain links TRBV7-9 with TRBJ1-2; D gene ambiguous. Germline V CDR1 and CDR2: SEHNR, FQNEAQ (reference sequence). The CDR3 runs 12 residues. V was clipped by 2 bases and J by 3 bases, with 4 bases between them.